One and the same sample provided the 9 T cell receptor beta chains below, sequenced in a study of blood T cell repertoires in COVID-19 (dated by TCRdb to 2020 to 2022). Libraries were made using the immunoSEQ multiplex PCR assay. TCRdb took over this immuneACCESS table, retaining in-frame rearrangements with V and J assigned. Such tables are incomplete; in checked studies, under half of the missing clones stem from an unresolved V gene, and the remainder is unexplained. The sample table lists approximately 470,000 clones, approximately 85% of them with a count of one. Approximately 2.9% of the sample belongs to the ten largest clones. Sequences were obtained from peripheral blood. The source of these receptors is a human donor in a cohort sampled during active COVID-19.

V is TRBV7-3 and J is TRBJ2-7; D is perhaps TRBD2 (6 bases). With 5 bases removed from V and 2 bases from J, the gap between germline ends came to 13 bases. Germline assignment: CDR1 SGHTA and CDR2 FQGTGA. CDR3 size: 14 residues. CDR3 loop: CASSPLPGAYEQYF. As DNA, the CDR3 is TGTGCCAGCAGCCCTCTCCCGGGGGCCTACGAGCAGTACTTC.

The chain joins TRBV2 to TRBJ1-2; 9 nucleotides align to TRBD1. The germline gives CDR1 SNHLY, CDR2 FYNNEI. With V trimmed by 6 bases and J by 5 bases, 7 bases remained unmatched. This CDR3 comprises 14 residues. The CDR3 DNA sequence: TGTGCCAGCAGCATACAGGGGGCGTATTATGGCTACACCTTC. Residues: CASSIQGAYYGYTF.

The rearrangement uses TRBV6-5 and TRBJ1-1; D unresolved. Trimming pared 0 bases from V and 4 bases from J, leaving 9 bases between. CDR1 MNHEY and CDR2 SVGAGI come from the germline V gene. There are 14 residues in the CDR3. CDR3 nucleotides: TGTGCCAGCAGTTACTCGACTTACGCCACTGAAGCTTTCTTT. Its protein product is CASSYSTYATEAFF.

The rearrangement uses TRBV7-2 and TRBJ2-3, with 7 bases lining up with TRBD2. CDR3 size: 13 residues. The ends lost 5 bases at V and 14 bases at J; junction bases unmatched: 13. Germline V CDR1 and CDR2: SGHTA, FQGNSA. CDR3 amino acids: CASSPYRAGERYF. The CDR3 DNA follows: TGTGCCAGCAGCCCGTATAGGGCGGGAGAGCGGTATTTT.

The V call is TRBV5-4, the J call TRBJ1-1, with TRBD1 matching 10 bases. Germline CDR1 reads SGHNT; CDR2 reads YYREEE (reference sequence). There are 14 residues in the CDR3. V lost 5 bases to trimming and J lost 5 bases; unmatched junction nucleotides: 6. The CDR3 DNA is TGTGCCAGCAGGGACAGGGGGAGGTTAACTGAAGCTTTCTTT. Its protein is CASRDRGRLTEAFF.

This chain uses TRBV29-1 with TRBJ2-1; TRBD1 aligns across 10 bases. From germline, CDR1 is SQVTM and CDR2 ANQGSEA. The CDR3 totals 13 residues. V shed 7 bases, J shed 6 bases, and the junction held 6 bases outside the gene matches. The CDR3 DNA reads TGCAGCGCGCGACAGGGGGCTAGCAATGAGCAGTTCTTC. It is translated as CSARQGASNEQFF.

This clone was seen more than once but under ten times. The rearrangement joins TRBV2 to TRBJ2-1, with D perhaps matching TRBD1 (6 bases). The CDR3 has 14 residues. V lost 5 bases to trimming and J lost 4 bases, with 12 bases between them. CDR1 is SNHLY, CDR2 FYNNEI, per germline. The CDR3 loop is CASSSQGPYNEQFF. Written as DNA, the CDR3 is TGTGCCAGCAGTTCGCAGGGGCCTTACAATGAGCAGTTCTTC.

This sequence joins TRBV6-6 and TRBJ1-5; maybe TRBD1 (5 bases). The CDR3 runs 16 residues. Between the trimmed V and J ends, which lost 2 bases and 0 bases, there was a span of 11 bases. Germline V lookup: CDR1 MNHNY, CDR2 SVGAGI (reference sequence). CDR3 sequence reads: CASSYRGGSSNQPQHF. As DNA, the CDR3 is TGTGCCAGCAGTTACCGCGGGGGTAGTAGCAATCAGCCCCAGCATTTT.

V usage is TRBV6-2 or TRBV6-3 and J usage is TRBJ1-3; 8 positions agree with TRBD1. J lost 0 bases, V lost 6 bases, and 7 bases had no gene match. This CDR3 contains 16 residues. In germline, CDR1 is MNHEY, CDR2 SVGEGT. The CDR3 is CASSPTGGFSGNTIYF. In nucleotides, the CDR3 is TGTGCCAGCAGCCCTACAGGGGGATTCTCTGGAAACACCATATATTTT.